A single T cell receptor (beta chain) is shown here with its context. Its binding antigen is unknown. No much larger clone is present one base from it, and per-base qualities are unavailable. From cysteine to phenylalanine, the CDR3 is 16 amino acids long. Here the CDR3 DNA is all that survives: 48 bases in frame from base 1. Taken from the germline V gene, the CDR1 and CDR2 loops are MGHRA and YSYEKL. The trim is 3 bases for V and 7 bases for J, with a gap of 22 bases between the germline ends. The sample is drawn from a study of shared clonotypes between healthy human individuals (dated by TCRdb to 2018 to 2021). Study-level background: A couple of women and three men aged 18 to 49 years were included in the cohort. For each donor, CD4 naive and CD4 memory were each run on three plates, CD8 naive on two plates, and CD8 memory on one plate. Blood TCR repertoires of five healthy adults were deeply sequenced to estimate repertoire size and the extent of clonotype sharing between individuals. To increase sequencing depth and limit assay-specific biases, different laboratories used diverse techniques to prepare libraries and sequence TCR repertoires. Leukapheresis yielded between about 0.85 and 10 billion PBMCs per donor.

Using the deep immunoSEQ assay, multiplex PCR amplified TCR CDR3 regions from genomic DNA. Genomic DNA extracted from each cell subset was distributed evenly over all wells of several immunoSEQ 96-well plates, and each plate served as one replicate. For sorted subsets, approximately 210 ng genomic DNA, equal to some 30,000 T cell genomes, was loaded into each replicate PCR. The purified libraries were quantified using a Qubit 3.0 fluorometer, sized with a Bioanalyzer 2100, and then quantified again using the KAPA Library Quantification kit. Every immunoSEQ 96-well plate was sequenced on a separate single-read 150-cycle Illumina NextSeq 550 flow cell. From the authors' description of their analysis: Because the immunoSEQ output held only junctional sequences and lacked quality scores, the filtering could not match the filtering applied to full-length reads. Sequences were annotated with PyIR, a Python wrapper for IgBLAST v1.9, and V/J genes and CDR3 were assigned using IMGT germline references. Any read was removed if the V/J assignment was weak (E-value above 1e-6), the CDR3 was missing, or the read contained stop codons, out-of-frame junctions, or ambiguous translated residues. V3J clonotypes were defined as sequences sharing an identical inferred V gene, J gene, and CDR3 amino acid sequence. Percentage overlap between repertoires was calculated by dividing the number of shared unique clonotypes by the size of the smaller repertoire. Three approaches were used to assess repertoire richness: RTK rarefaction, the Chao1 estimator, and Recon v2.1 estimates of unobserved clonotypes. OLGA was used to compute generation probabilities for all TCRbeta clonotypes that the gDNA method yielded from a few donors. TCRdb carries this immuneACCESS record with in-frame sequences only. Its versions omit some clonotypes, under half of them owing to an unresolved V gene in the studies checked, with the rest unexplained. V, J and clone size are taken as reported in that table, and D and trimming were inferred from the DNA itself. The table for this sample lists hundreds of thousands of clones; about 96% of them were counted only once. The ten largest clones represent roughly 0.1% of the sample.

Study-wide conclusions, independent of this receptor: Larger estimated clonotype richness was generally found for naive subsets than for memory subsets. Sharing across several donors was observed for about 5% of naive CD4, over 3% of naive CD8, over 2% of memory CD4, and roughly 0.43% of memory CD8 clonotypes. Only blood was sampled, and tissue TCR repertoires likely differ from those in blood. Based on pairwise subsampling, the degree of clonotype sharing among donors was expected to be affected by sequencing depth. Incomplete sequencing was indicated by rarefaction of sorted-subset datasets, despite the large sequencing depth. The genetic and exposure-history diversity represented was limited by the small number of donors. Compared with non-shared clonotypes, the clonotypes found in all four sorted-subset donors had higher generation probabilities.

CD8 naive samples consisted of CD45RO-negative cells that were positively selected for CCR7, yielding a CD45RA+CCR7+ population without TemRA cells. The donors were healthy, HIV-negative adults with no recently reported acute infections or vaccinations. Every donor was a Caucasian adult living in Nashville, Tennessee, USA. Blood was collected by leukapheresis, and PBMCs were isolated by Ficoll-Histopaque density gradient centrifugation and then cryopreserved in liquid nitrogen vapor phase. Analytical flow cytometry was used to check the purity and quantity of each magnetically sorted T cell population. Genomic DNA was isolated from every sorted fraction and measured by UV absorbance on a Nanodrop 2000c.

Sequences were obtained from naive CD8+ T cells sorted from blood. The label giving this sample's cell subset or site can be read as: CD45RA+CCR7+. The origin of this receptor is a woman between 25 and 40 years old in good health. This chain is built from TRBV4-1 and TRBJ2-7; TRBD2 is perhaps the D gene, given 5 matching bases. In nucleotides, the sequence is TGCGCCAGCAGCCAGAAGGTCCGGGATCCAGTGGGAGAGCAGTACTTC. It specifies CASSQKVRDPVGEQYF.